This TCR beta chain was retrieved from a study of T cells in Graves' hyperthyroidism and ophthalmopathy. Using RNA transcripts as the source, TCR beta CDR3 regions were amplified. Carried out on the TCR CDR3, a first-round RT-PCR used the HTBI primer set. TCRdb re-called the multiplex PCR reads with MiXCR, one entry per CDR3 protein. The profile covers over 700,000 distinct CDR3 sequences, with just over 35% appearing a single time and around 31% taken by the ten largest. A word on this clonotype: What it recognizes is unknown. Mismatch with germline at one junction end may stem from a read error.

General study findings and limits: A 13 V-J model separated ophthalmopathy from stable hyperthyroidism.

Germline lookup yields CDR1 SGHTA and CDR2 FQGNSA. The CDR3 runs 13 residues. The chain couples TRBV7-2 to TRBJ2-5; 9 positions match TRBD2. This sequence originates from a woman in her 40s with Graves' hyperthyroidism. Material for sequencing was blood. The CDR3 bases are TGCGCCAGCAGTTCCCCTAGCGGGGAGGCCCAGTACTTC. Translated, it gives CASSSPSGEAQYF.